This T cell receptor (beta chain) was obtained from a study of T-cell reconstitution after alpha-beta-depleted transplantation in children. With 6 bases clipped from V and 9 bases from J, the junction kept 7 bases outside the gene matches. The CDR3 length is 14 residues. Preparation of the TCRbeta library involved a method that used unique molecular identifiers. MiXCR, applied by TCRdb to the PCR reads, yields one record per CDR3 protein. In the table there are roughly 340,000 distinct CDR3 sequences, roughly 17% of which are singletons. Study observations and caveats: Once a year had passed after transplant, T-cell counts and diversity came mostly from newly produced T cells. Some patients showed high day-60 TCRbeta diversity, which derived from surviving recipient T cells and thymic progenitors.

This clonotype was detected only a few times. The antigen remains unidentified. The chain is built from TRBV12-3 or TRBV12-4 and TRBJ2-1, with TRBD1 matching 11 bases. The clonotype comes from a male patient between 2 and 15 years old who had a stem cell transplant for acute lymphoblastic leukemia, so the T cells may come from the graft donor. The specimen comprised PBMCs, mostly from graft donor cells, sampled 360 days after TCRalphabeta/CD19-depleted stem cell transplant. The CDR3 DNA follows: TGTGCCAGCAGCCCGGACAGGGGGCCCGGTGAGCAGTTCTTC. This codes for CASSPDRGPGEQFF.